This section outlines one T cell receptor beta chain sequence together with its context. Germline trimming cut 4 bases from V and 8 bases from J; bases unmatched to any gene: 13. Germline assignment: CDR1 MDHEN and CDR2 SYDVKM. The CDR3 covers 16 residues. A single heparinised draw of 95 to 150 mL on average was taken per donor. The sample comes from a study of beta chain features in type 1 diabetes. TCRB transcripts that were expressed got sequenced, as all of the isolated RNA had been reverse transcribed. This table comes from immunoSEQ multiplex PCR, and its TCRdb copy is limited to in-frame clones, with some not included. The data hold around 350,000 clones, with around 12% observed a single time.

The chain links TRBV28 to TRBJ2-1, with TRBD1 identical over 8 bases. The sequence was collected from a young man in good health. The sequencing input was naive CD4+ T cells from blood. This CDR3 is CASSSSNGDRGHEQFF. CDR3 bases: TGTGCCAGCAGTTCTTCTAACGGCGACAGGGGACATGAGCAGTTCTTC.